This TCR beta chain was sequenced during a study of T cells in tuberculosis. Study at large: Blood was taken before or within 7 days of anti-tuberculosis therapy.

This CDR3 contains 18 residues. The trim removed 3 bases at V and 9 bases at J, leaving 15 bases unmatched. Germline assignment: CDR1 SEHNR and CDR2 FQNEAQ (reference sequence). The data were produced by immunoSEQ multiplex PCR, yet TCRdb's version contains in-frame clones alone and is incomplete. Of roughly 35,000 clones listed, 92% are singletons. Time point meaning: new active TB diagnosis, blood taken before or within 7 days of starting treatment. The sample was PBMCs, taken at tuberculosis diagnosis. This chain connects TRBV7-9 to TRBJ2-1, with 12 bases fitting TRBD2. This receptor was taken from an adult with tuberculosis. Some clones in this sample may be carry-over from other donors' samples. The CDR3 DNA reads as TGTGCCAGCAGCTTCCCGCTAGCGCTAGCGGGGGGGCTGGGTGAGCAGTTCTTC. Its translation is CASSFPLALAGGLGEQFF.